The 9 T cell receptor beta chains below come from one sample, sequenced in a study of shared clonotypes between healthy human individuals. Only in-frame clones appear in the TCRdb table, and some are missing; sequencing was by immunoSEQ multiplex PCR. The profile shows about 820,000 clones, 90% to 95% of them singletons. In the naive CD8 group, cells lacked CD45RO and were positively selected for CCR7, so terminally differentiated effector memory CD45RA+ cells were left out. Sequencing input: naive CD8+ T cells sorted from blood. The receptors stem from a man under 40 in good health.

Note on this clone: Other DNA sequences in the sample encode the same CDR3. The rearrangement uses TRBV7-9 and TRBJ2-7; D is ambiguous. Trimming took off 5 bases at V and 4 bases at J, with 9 bases between the two ends. The germline gives CDR1 SEHNR, CDR2 FQNEAQ (reference sequence). This CDR3 is 12 amino acids long. CDR3 protein: CASSPNPYEQYF. The CDR3 DNA reads TGTGCCAGCAGCCCGAATCCTTACGAGCAGTACTTC.

V usage is TRBV27 and J usage is TRBJ2-7; a weak D match, TRBD2 (6 bases). Trimming removed 9 bases from V and 0 bases from J, with 21 bases in between. CDR3 length: 16 residues. CDR1 and CDR2 (germline): MNHEY, SMNVEV (reference sequence). The DNA for the CDR3 is TGTGCCAGTACGGCCGGGACTTCTTCCATCTCCTACGAGCAGTACTTC. Its translation is CASTAGTSSISYEQYF.

In the case of this clone: Different DNA sequences within this sample yield the same CDR3. The chain recombines TRBV7-9 with TRBJ2-7; the D gene is possibly TRBD2 (5 bases). The CDR3 runs 14 residues. The V end lost 3 bases, the J end lost 0 bases, and 9 bases lay between the germline ends. Germline CDR1 reads SEHNR; CDR2 reads FQNEAQ (reference sequence). CDR3 nucleotides: TGTGCCAGCAGCTTTGTGGGGAGCTCCTACGAGCAGTACTTC. Translated, it gives CASSFVGSSYEQYF.

The V call is TRBV6-1, the J call TRBJ2-1; D may be TRBD1 (6 bases). This CDR3 comprises 12 residues. Trimming removed 10 bases at V and 9 bases at J, with 16 bases between. Germline V gene sequence: CDR1 MNHNS, CDR2 SASEGT. CDR3 bases: TGTGCCATCACCTCGCGAGGGGGTGAGCAGTTCTTC. It yields the protein CAITSRGGEQFF.

The chain recombines TRBV6-1 with TRBJ2-7; D remains ambiguous. CDR1 is MNHNS, CDR2 SASEGT, per germline. The CDR3 sequence is 12 residues long. The V end lost 1 base, the J end lost 6 bases, and 7 bases lay between the germline ends. DNA of the CDR3: TGTGCCAGCAGTGAAGAAGGGTTCGAGCAGTACTTC. It is translated as CASSEEGFEQYF.

DNA of the CDR3: TGTGCCAGTAGTACAAGCGGGGTCGACTACGAGCAGTACTTC. Its translation is CASSTSGVDYEQYF. The V gene is TRBV19, the J gene TRBJ2-7; 7 nucleotides match TRBD2. Trimming cost V 4 bases and J 3 bases; bases outside gene matches: 6. The CDR3 loop spans 14 amino acids. Germline V gene sequence: CDR1 LNHDA, CDR2 SQIVND (reference sequence).

The CDR3 reads CSVEVQGYEQYF. The DNA for the CDR3 is TGCAGCGTTGAGGTCCAAGGCTACGAGCAGTACTTC. The chain is built from TRBV29-1 and TRBJ2-7; D unclear. Germline CDR1 reads SQVTM; CDR2 reads ANQGSEA. Trimming took off 3 bases at V and 3 bases at J, with 9 bases between the two ends. CDR3 size: 12 residues.

This clone appeared once. Other DNA sequences of this sample code for an identical CDR3. V usage is TRBV4-1 and J usage is TRBJ2-5, with 7 positions matching TRBD1. After removal of 1 base from V and 7 bases from J, the junction contained 3 bases not matched to a gene. Per the germline V gene, CDR1 is MGHRA and CDR2 is YSYEKL. This CDR3 has 13 amino acids. The CDR3: CASSQGTGPTQYF. DNA of the CDR3: TGCGCCAGCAGCCAAGGGACAGGACCGACCCAGTACTTC.

The count of this clone is one. The rearrangement links TRBV28 to TRBJ2-7; 8 nucleotides align to TRBD2. J lost 1 base, V lost 3 bases, and 5 bases had no gene match. Germline lookup yields CDR1 MDHEN and CDR2 SYDVKM. This CDR3 has 15 amino acids. The CDR3 nucleotides are TGTGCCAGCAGTTTGGGAGCGGGAGATTCCTACGAGCAGTACTTC. This codes for CASSLGAGDSYEQYF.